This T cell receptor beta chain comes out of a study of T-cell memory formation after mild COVID-19. The germline V gene has CDR1 LGHNA and CDR2 YSLEER. The V gene end was trimmed by 5 bases and the J gene end by 3 bases; junction bases not matched to a gene: 7. The CDR3 runs 15 residues. General study points: Clones which contracted sat mainly in CM and EM if CD4+, and in EMRA if CD8+. Some responding clones appeared in pre-infection memory, suggesting cross-reactive memory joined.

A remark on this clonotype: The target antigen is unknown.

TCRdb passed the 5' RACE reads through MiXCR, listing each CDR3 protein once. Seen here are 350,000 to 500,000 distinct CDR3 sequences, around 17% observed once, and the top ten hold 20% to 25%. Input material: PBMCs or a T cell subset sorted from them (not recorded which). This chain connects TRBV4-3 to TRBJ2-3; 8 bases align to TRBD2. The sequence was obtained from a man aged 18 to 30 who had mild COVID-19 (a few samples of this study predate the infection). Cell type and time point are not known. The CDR3 reads CASSYNGGATDTQYF. The CDR3 bases are TGCGCCAGCAGCTACAACGGGGGGGCAACAGATACGCAGTATTTT.